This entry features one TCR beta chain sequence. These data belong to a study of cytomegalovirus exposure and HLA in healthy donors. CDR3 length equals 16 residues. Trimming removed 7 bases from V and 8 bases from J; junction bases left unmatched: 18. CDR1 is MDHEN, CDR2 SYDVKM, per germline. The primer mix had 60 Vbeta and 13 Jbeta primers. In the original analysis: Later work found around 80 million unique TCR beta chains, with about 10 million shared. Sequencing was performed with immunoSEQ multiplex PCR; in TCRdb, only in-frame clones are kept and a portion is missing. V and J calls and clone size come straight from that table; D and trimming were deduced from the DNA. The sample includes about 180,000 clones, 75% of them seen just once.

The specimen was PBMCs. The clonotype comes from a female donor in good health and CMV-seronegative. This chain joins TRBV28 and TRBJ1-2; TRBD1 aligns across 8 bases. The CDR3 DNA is TGTGCCAGCACTAGTCAACGGGCGACAGGGGAAGACGGCTACACCTTC. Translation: CASTSQRATGEDGYTF.